The rows below give T cell receptor beta chains drawn from one sample of a study of OX40 agonist ivuxolimab in advanced cancers. Only in-frame clones appear in the TCRdb table, and some are missing; sequencing was by immunoSEQ multiplex PCR. The sample includes about 53,000 clones, 82% of them seen just once. The sequenced sample was CD4+ or CD8+ T cells sorted from blood, obtained in a trial of the OX40 agonist ivuxolimab. These receptors were collected from an adult with an advanced solid tumor such as melanoma, head and neck, liver or kidney cancer. Both conserved end residues are part of each CDR3. D genes are given only for firm matches. The size entry is marked missing in some rows and otherwise reads once, few, many or a size class.

clone size	D gene	J gene	V gene	CDR3 DNA	CDR3 protein
NA	TRBD1	TRBJ1-1	TRBV5-6	TGTGCCAGCAGCTACGGACAGGGGACTGAAGCTTTCTTT	CASSYGQGTEAFF
NA	NA	TRBJ2-2	TRBV6-5	TGTGCCAGCAGTTCAACTAGCTACACCGGGGAGCTGTTTTTT	CASSSTSYTGELFF
NA	NA	TRBJ1-3	TRBV16	TGTGCCAGCAGCCAATCGGGGGGCGCCAACACCATATATTTT	CASSQSGGANTIYF
once	NA	TRBJ1-3	TRBV11-1	TGTGCCAGCAGCCCGGACATCTCTGGAAACACCATATATTTT	CASSPDISGNTIYF
NA	NA	TRBJ1-1	TRBV18	TGTGCCAGCTCACCAGTATTTAGTTCCGGGCCTAAGTTGAACACTGAAGCTTTCTTT	CASSPVFSSGPKLNTEAFF
few	NA	TRBJ2-3	TRBV11-2	TGTGCCAGCAGCTTATTCGGTGAGGGCACAGATACGCAGTATTTT	CASSLFGEGTDTQYF
NA	NA	TRBJ1-4	TRBV19	TGTGCCAGTAGCCGGACGGCAGCTATCACCAATGAAAAACTGTTTTTT	CASSRTAAITNEKLFF
NA	NA	TRBJ2-1	TRBV6-4	TGTGCCAGCAGTGACTCAGGGGGGAGCTCCTACAATGAGCAGTTCTTC	CASSDSGGSSYNEQFF
few	NA	TRBJ1-1	TRBV9	TGTGCCACAGCCGGGACTCCGAACACTGAAGCTTTCTTT	CATAGTPNTEAFF
NA	TRBD1	TRBJ2-2	TRBV9	TGTGCCAGCAGCGTAGAAGGGGGCAGCTCCACCGGGGAGCTGTTTTTT	CASSVEGGSSTGELFF
NA	NA	TRBJ2-7	TRBV7-2	TGTGCCAGCAGCTTAGGGGGTCTGATGAGCTCCTACGAGCAGTACTTC	CASSLGGLMSSYEQYF
NA	NA	TRBJ2-7	TRBV18	TGTGCCAGCTCACCAGGCCGAGATCCCTACGAGCAGTACTTC	CASSPGRDPYEQYF
few	NA	TRBJ2-3	TRBV9	TGTGCCAGCAGCGCCTCCTGGAGCGGGTCAGATACGCAGTATTTT	CASSASWSGSDTQYF
NA	TRBD1	TRBJ1-2	TRBV5-4	TGTGCCAGCAGCCTCGGGACAGAGAAGAGGGGCTACACCTTC	CASSLGTEKRGYTF
NA	TRBD1	TRBJ2-3	TRBV4-1	TGCGCCAGCAGCCCGACAGGGTACACAGATACGCAGTATTTT	CASSPTGYTDTQYF
NA	TRBD1	TRBJ1-2	TRBV6-1	TGTGCCAGCAGTTCGGGACAGGGTAGCTATGGCTACACCTTC	CASSSGQGSYGYTF
NA	TRBD2	TRBJ2-5	TRBV28	TGTGCCAGCACCGTGGGGGGGAGGGAGACCCAGTACTTC	CASTVGGRETQYF
NA	TRBD2	TRBJ2-3	TRBV15	TGTGCCACCAGCAAAAGTGGGGGGGTGCCAGATACGCAGTATTTT	CATSKSGGVPDTQYF
few	NA	TRBJ1-1	TRBV6-1	TGTGCCAGCAGTGACATGAACAGGAACACTGAAGCTTTCTTT	CASSDMNRNTEAFF
NA	NA	TRBJ2-5	TRBV7-2	TGTGCCAGCAGCCAAAGCCTAACAGGGCAGGAGACCCAGTACTTC	CASSQSLTGQETQYF
NA	TRBD2	TRBJ2-5	TRBV7-9	TGTGCCAGCAGCCAGGGACTATCAGAGACCCAGTACTTC	CASSQGLSETQYF
once	TRBD1	TRBJ2-7	TRBV2	TGTGCCAGCTGTGACAGGGAGATTGGGTGCTCCTACGAGCAGTACTTC	CASCDREIGCSYEQYF
once	TRBD2	TRBJ2-3	TRBV6-1	TGTGCCAGCAGTTTTAGCGGGACCGTAGATACGCAGTATTTT	CASSFSGTVDTQYF
NA	NA	TRBJ1-1	TRBV7-6	TGTGCCAGCAACAGTGGGGGCAACACTGAAGCTTTCTTT	CASNSGGNTEAFF
NA	NA	TRBJ2-7	TRBV5-6	TGTGCCAGCAGCTCGGTTATCGGGAGATCTCCCTACGAGCAGTACTTC	CASSSVIGRSPYEQYF
few	NA	TRBJ2-6	TRBV19	TGTGCCAGTAGGGGTAGAGCTGGGGCCAACGTCCTGACTTTC	CASRGRAGANVLTF
NA	NA	TRBJ1-6	TRBV6-5	TGTGCCAGCAGTTACACGGCGTATAATTCACCCCTCCACTTT	CASSYTAYNSPLHF
NA	TRBD1	TRBJ1-4	TRBV30	TGTGCCTGGAGTTCTAAACAGGGGATTGATGAAAAACTGTTTTTT	CAWSSKQGIDEKLFF
NA	NA	TRBJ1-1	TRBV15	TGTGCCACCAGCAGAGATCTCGGGAGCACTGAAGCTTTCTTT	CATSRDLGSTEAFF
NA	NA	TRBJ2-1	TRBV2	TGTGCCAGCACCTCATTCAGGAGGGGTTCCTACAATGAGCAGTTCTTC	CASTSFRRGSYNEQFF
NA	TRBD2	TRBJ2-7	TRBV6-1	TGTGCCAGCAGTGGATTACGTGGACTAGCGGCTTACGAGCAGTACTTC	CASSGLRGLAAYEQYF
NA	TRBD2	TRBJ2-3	TRBV27	TGTGCCAGCAGTCTACGAAGCGGGGGGGGGCGGAATACGCAGTATTTT	CASSLRSGGGRNTQYF
NA	NA	TRBJ2-3	TRBV19	TGTGCCAGTAGATTGAGGGGGAGCACAGATACGCAGTATTTT	CASRLRGSTDTQYF
few	TRBD2	TRBJ2-7	TRBV11-2	TGTGCCAGCAGCGCCCGATCGGGGGGATGGCAGTACTTC	CASSARSGGWQYF
NA	NA	TRBJ2-2	TRBV7-9	TGTGCCAGCAGCTTAGTTCGGGGTACCGGGGAGCTGTTTTTT	CASSLVRGTGELFF
NA	TRBD1	TRBJ1-2	TRBV5-6	TGTGCCAGCAGCTTGTTGGGACAGGGGGCTCGTGGCTACACCTTC	CASSLLGQGARGYTF
NA	NA	TRBJ1-2	TRBV5-6	TGTGCCAGCAGCTTGTCTCAGGGGTATGGCTACACCTTC	CASSLSQGYGYTF
NA	NA	TRBJ1-5	TRBV19	TGTGCCAGTGACACAGGGAGCAATAATCAGCCCCAGCATTTT	CASDTGSNNQPQHF
NA	TRBD1	TRBJ2-7	TRBV9	TGTGCCAGCAGCACATACGACGACAGGGATTCCGAGCAGTACTTC	CASSTYDDRDSEQYF
NA	NA	TRBJ1-1	TRBV21-1	TGTGCCAGCAGCAAAGTGACTCGAACAGGGGGCCCCGAAGCTTTCTTT	CASSKVTRTGGPEAFF
NA	NA	TRBJ1-5	TRBV19	TGTGCCAGTAGTATAGTCGGGGAAAAGCCCCAGCATTTT	CASSIVGEKPQHF
NA	TRBD1	TRBJ2-5	TRBV4-3	TGCGCCAGCAGCCAAGTTGCCGGGACAGGGAACCAAGAGACCCAGTACTTC	CASSQVAGTGNQETQYF
NA	TRBD1	TRBJ2-2	TRBV9	TGTGCCAGCAGCGTAGACCAGGGGGTAATCGGGGAGCTGTTTTTT	CASSVDQGVIGELFF
NA	TRBD1	TRBJ2-2	TRBV11-2	TGTGCCAGCAGCTTAGGTCGCGGACGGACAGGGGACACCGGGGAGCTGTTTTTT	CASSLGRGRTGDTGELFF
NA	NA	TRBJ1-1	TRBV2	TGTGCCAGCAGTGTGAGGGGAGGGGGGAACACTGAAGCTTTCTTT	CASSVRGGGNTEAFF
NA	NA	TRBJ2-2	TRBV5-4	TGTGCCAGCAGCCCGGAATACAAGGTCAGCCGGGAGCTGTTTTTT	CASSPEYKVSRELFF
NA	TRBD2	TRBJ2-7	TRBV7-9	TGTGCCTACGAGAGAGGGGCTAGCGGGAGCTATACCTACGAGCAGTACTTC	CAYERGASGSYTYEQYF
NA	TRBD2	TRBJ2-1	TRBV5-1	TGCGCCAGCAGGCACACTAGCGGAGTTAACAATGAGCAGTTCTTC	CASRHTSGVNNEQFF
NA	NA	TRBJ1-2	TRBV6-1	TGTGCCAGACCTTATGCAGGGCCAAACTATGGCTACACCTTC	CARPYAGPNYGYTF
NA	NA	TRBJ2-1	TRBV9	TGTGCCAGCAGCGTAGAGGGGAGGGGGCTGTACAATGAGCAGTTCTTC	CASSVEGRGLYNEQFF
NA	TRBD2	TRBJ2-3	TRBV5-1	TGCGCCAGCAGCTTTTCGTGGACTAGCGGGATCACAGATACGCAGTATTTT	CASSFSWTSGITDTQYF
NA	TRBD1	TRBJ2-5	TRBV7-3	TGTGCCAGCAGCTGGACAGGGGGAGAGACCCAGTACTTC	CASSWTGGETQYF
NA	NA	TRBJ1-3	TRBV6-1	TGTGCCAGCAGTGAAGATGTGAGAGTACTTGAGCGAGGAAACACCATATATTTT	CASSEDVRVLERGNTIYF
NA	NA	TRBJ1-4	TRBV11-2	TGTGCCAGCAGCCACAGCTCAACTAATGAAAAACTGTTTTTT	CASSHSSTNEKLFF
NA	TRBD2	TRBJ2-7	TRBV7-9	TGTGCCAGCAGCTTGGGGACTAGCGGGAGTCTCACTTTC	CASSLGTSGSLTF
NA	NA	TRBJ2-2	TRBV7-8	TGTGCCAGCAGCATAAGACCGGGACCGCTCACCGGGGAGCTGTTTTTT	CASSIRPGPLTGELFF
few	NA	TRBJ1-1	TRBV11-3	TGTGCCAGCCAGGCTTGGGTGAACACTGAAGCTTTCTTT	CASQAWVNTEAFF
NA	TRBD1	TRBJ1-4	TRBV29-1	TGCAGCGTTCAGGGGGCGGATGAAAAACTGTTTTTT	CSVQGADEKLFF
once	NA	TRBJ2-5	TRBV6-1	TGTGCCAGCAGTGAAGGGGGGTTACAAGAGACCCAGTACTTC	CASSEGGLQETQYF